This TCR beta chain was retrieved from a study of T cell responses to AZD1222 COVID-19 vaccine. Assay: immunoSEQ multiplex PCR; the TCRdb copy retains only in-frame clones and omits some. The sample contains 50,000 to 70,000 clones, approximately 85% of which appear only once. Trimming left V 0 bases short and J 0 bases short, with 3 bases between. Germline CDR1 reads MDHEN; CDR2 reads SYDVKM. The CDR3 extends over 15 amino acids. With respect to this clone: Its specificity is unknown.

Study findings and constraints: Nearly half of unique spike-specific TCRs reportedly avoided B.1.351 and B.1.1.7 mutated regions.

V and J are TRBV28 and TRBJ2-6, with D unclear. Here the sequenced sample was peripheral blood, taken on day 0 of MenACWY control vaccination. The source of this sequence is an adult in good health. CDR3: CASSLWASGANVLTF. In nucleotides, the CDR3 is TGTGCCAGCAGTTTATGGGCCTCTGGGGCCAACGTCCTGACTTTC.